What follows are 30 T cell receptor beta chains derived from one specimen sequenced in a study of blood T cell repertoires in COVID-19. Clones were read by immunoSEQ multiplex PCR, and TCRdb kept only the in-frame ones, dropping some. The sample consists of roughly 500,000 clones, roughly 89% of them appearing once. The sample taken for sequencing was peripheral blood. These TCRs come from a man aged 18 to 35 with COVID-19, enrolled during active disease.

The CDR3 reads CASSTVRNYGYTF. For the CDR3, the DNA is TGTGCCAGCAGCACGGTCAGGAACTATGGCTACACCTTC. This chain links TRBV7-9 with TRBJ1-2; no firm D call. This CDR3 is 13 amino acids long. In germline, CDR1 is SEHNR, CDR2 FQNEAQ (reference sequence). The ends were cut back, 5 bases at V and 2 bases at J, with 9 bases in the middle.

The V and J genes are TRBV19 and TRBJ1-6; no firm D call. Germline loops: CDR1 LNHDA, CDR2 SQIVND (reference sequence). This CDR3 comprises 15 residues. The V end was cut by 3 bases, the J end by 4 bases, with 10 bases between. The CDR3 loop is CASSMGSLYNSPLHF. The CDR3 DNA is TGTGCCAGTAGTATGGGGAGCTTGTATAATTCACCCCTCCACTTT.

This clone has more than one count but fewer than ten. The chain has TRBV3-1 (or the pseudogene TRBV3-2) and TRBJ1-5, with D uncertain. Germline CDR1 reads LGHDT; CDR2 reads YNNKEL (reference sequence). The germline V and J ends were trimmed by 0 bases and 0 bases, with 6 bases remaining between them. The CDR3 runs 15 residues. This chain's CDR3 is CASSQDTSSNQPQHF. The CDR3 nucleotides read TGTGCCAGCAGCCAAGATACGAGTAGCAATCAGCCCCAGCATTTT.

V and J are TRBV30 and TRBJ2-3, with 7 bases identical to TRBD2. Per germline, CDR1 GTSNPN and CDR2 SVGIG (reference sequence). There are 17 residues in the CDR3. V gave up 0 bases and J gave up 0 bases; unmatched junction bases: 9. The CDR3 region is CAWSVPGLGSSTDTQYF. The CDR3 DNA reads as TGTGCCTGGAGTGTACCCGGACTAGGGAGTAGCACAGATACGCAGTATTTT.

The chain couples TRBV7-9 to TRBJ2-1; possibly TRBD1 for D (7 bases). In germline, CDR1 is SEHNR, CDR2 FQNEAQ (reference sequence). The V gene lost 5 bases and the J gene lost 3 bases, with 17 bases spanning the gap. This CDR3 spans 16 amino acids. The CDR3 DNA reads as TGTGCCAGCAGCGTGGCAGGGCAGGGGGGCTACAATGAGCAGTTCTTC. Amino acids: CASSVAGQGGYNEQFF.

The chain employs TRBV5-1 and TRBJ1-1; a possible D gene is TRBD1 (6 bases). Trimming removed 5 bases at V and 0 bases at J, with 14 bases between. CDR1 and CDR2 (germline): SGHRS, YFSETQ. The CDR3 sequence is 15 residues long. CDR3 sequence (DNA): TGCGCCAGCAGGGGGGGGCGGTCCATGAACACTGAAGCTTTCTTT. Its translation is CASRGGRSMNTEAFF.

J is TRBJ2-2 and V is TRBV20-1; D uncertain. The V gene lost 3 bases and the J gene lost 2 bases, with 10 bases spanning the gap. The CDR3 runs to 14 residues. Germline V lookup: CDR1 DFQATT, CDR2 SNEGSKA (reference sequence). The chain's CDR3 is CSASPPVNTGELFF. In nucleotides, the CDR3 is TGCAGTGCTAGTCCCCCAGTCAACACCGGGGAGCTGTTTTTT.

V and J are TRBV3-1 (or the pseudogene TRBV3-2) and TRBJ1-2; D call uncertain. The V end lost 3 bases, the J end lost 8 bases, and 16 bases lay between the germline ends. This CDR3 has 14 amino acids. Germline V lookup: CDR1 LGHDT, CDR2 YNNKEL (reference sequence). The CDR3 nucleotides are TGTGCCAGCAGCCATTTGGAGGTTACGGGAGGCTACACCTTC. This codes for CASSHLEVTGGYTF.

This clone was recorded a few times. At one end the junction does not follow the germline gene, possibly because of a read error. This chain joins TRBV7-9 and TRBJ1-3; 9 positions match TRBD1. CDR3 size: 11 residues. From germline, CDR1 is SEHNR and CDR2 FQNEAQ (reference sequence). The CDR3 sequence is CASSSGTGIRF. CDR3 bases: TGTGCCAGCAGCTCCGGGACAGGGATTCGTTTT. Filled out from reference TRBV7-9 and TRBJ1-3, the complete variable domain reads DTGVSQNPRHKITKRGQNVTFRCDPISEHNRLYWYRQTLGQGPEFLTYFQNEAQLEKSRLLSDRFSAERPKGSFSTLEIQRTEQGDSAMYLCASSSGTGIRFGEGSWLTVV.

The chain carries TRBV15 and TRBJ1-1, with 9 bases lining up with TRBD1. Trimming at V came to 3 bases and at J to 5 bases, leaving 7 bases not matched to a gene. The CDR3 is 15 amino acids. The germline V gene has CDR1 LNHNV and CDR2 YYDKDF (reference sequence). CDR3 in DNA: TGTGCCACCAGCAGGACAGGGGGTTCGAGGACTGAAGCTTTCTTT. This encodes CATSRTGGSRTEAFF.

The chain is built from TRBV9 and TRBJ2-1; 7 nucleotides align to TRBD1. V lost 6 bases to trimming and J lost 4 bases; unmatched junction nucleotides: 4. Germline loops: CDR1 SGDLS, CDR2 YYNGEE. The CDR3 length is 13 residues. The CDR3 coding sequence is TGTGCCAGCACCCGGGACAGTTACAATGAGCAGTTCTTC. Its protein is CASTRDSYNEQFF.

The chain joins TRBV6-5 to TRBJ2-3; D ambiguous. The germline V gene encodes CDR1 MNHEY and CDR2 SVGAGI. There are 14 residues in the CDR3. V lost 6 bases to trimming and J lost 0 bases, with 10 bases between them. CDR3 sequence reads: CASSVAVSTDTQYF. The CDR3 DNA reads TGTGCCAGCAGCGTTGCGGTTAGCACAGATACGCAGTATTTT.

This chain links TRBV6-5 with TRBJ2-7, with D tentatively TRBD2 (6 bases). CDR1 MNHEY and CDR2 SVGAGI come from the germline V gene. V was clipped by 6 bases and J by 6 bases, with 12 bases between them. There are 12 residues in the CDR3. CDR3 in amino acids: CASRKPGGEQYF. In DNA form, the CDR3 reads TGTGCCAGCAGGAAACCCGGGGGCGAGCAGTACTTC.

J is TRBJ1-1 and V is TRBV11-3; 7 nucleotides match TRBD1. Germline lookup yields CDR1 SGHNT and CDR2 YENEEA. V gave up 4 bases and J gave up 11 bases; unmatched junction bases: 10. The CDR3 has 13 residues. The CDR3 loop reads CASSSNRGVVAFF. CDR3 coding DNA: TGTGCCAGCAGCTCCAACAGGGGAGTGGTCGCTTTCTTT.

V and J are TRBV30 and TRBJ2-1; the D is unclear. The V gene lost 0 bases and the J gene lost 8 bases, with 5 bases spanning the gap. CDR1 GTSNPN and CDR2 SVGIG come from the germline V gene (reference sequence). The CDR3 is 11 residues long. The CDR3: CAWSVLDEQFF. CDR3 coding DNA: TGTGCCTGGAGTGTACTTGATGAGCAGTTCTTC.

This sequence joins TRBV11-3 and TRBJ2-1; TRBD2 is a possible D gene (5 bases). The CDR3 loop spans 13 amino acids. V was shortened by 5 bases and J by 7 bases, with 12 bases between the two germline ends. Germline loops: CDR1 SGHNT, CDR2 YENEEA. The CDR3 coding sequence is TGTGCCAGCAGCCCGCAACTAGGAAATGAGCAGTTCTTC. It is translated as CASSPQLGNEQFF.

This chain's CDR3 is CASRGQSQETQYF. As DNA, the CDR3 is TGCGCCAGCAGGGGACAGAGCCAAGAGACCCAGTACTTC. The V call is TRBV5-1, the J call TRBJ2-5, with TRBD1 matching 7 bases. The J segment lost 1 base and the V segment lost 5 bases, leaving 2 bases of the junction unmatched. The germline gives CDR1 SGHRS, CDR2 YFSETQ. The CDR3 contains 13 residues.

The V and J genes are TRBV6-5 and TRBJ2-7; TRBD2 is a possible D gene (6 bases). Germline CDR1 is MNHEY and CDR2 is SVGAGI. The CDR3 is made up of 14 amino acids. Trimming removed 5 bases at V and 1 base at J, with 12 bases between. The CDR3 protein is CASSPGLNSYEQYF. The CDR3 nucleotides read TGTGCCAGCAGTCCGGGACTCAATTCCTACGAGCAGTACTTC.

The V and J genes are TRBV5-8 and TRBJ2-1, with 10 bases fitting TRBD2. V lost 0 bases to trimming and J lost 8 bases; unmatched junction nucleotides: 14. Germline values: CDR1 SGHTS, CDR2 YDEGEE. This CDR3 has 18 amino acids. Here the CDR3 reads CASSLASHGLAGEDEQFF. The DNA of the CDR3 is TGTGCCAGCAGCTTGGCTTCCCACGGCCTAGCGGGAGAGGATGAGCAGTTCTTC. Full variable domain (missing parts from reference TRBV5-8 and TRBJ2-1): EAGVTQSPTHLIKTRGQQATLRCSPISGHTSVYWYQQALGLGLQFLLWYDEGEERNRGNFPPRFSGRQFPNYSSELNVNALELEDSALYLCASSLASHGLAGEDEQFFGPGTRLTVL.

Here the CDR3 DNA reads TGTGCCAGCAGCTTACTTACAGGGAGCGATGGGGGCTACACCTTC. As protein: CASSLLTGSDGGYTF. This rearrangement joins TRBV13 to TRBJ1-2, with D possibly matching TRBD1 (6 bases). Per germline, CDR1 PRHDT and CDR2 FYEKMQ (reference sequence). The CDR3 is 15 residues long. Trimming removed 2 bases at V and 8 bases at J, with 18 bases between.

The chain combines TRBV7-9 with TRBJ2-7; 12 bases line up with TRBD2. Germline V lookup: CDR1 SEHNR, CDR2 FQNEAQ (reference sequence). The V gene end was trimmed by 4 bases and the J gene end by 0 bases; junction bases not matched to a gene: 4. This CDR3 has 16 amino acids. The CDR3 DNA sequence: TGTGCCAGCAGCTCTCGGACTAGCGGGGTCTCCTACGAGCAGTACTTC. This translates into CASSSRTSGVSYEQYF.

CDR3 protein: CASTVATVGNEQFF. DNA of the CDR3: TGCGCCAGCACTGTGGCGACTGTAGGAAATGAGCAGTTCTTC. The chain combines TRBV10-2 with TRBJ2-1; unclear D gene. This CDR3 has 14 residues. The V end lost 7 bases, the J end lost 7 bases, and 17 bases lay between the germline ends. CDR1 is WSHSY and CDR2 is SAAADI in the germline V gene.

The chain recombines TRBV11-2 with TRBJ2-2, with TRBD1 identical over 8 bases. In germline, CDR1 is SGHAT, CDR2 FQNNGV. CDR3 length equals 19 residues. V shed 3 bases and J 7 bases; nucleotides not matched to a gene: 19. Written as DNA, the CDR3 is TGTGCCAGCAGCTTGGATATATTCGACGGACAGGGTTTTCTCGGGGAGCTGTTTTTT. As protein: CASSLDIFDGQGFLGELFF.

The CDR3 here is CASRQTGQGEGTFF. CDR3 bases: TGTGCCAGCAGACAGACCGGACAGGGTGAGGGAACTTTCTTT. The chain employs TRBV27 and TRBJ1-1; 8 nucleotides align to TRBD1. The germline CDR1 and CDR2 sequences are MNHEY and SMNVEV (reference sequence). This CDR3 is 14 amino acids long. The V segment lost 6 bases and the J segment 12 bases; nucleotides outside the gene matches: 15.

This clone was found once. The genes are TRBV3-1 (or the pseudogene TRBV3-2) and TRBJ1-1; possibly TRBD1 for D (6 bases). The CDR3 contains 14 residues. Trimming pared 4 bases from V and 1 base from J, leaving 10 bases between. The V gene's germline CDR1 is LGHDT and CDR2 YNNKEL (reference sequence). CDR3 protein: CASSPGTRNTEAFF. The CDR3 DNA sequence: TGTGCCAGCAGCCCCGGGACAAGGAACACTGAAGCTTTCTTT.

This sequence joins TRBV9 and TRBJ2-2; TRBD2 aligns across 15 bases. The CDR3 length is 20 residues. V lost 3 bases and J lost 1; bases outside the gene matches: 10. Germline CDR1 SGDLS, CDR2 YYNGEE. CDR3 sequence: CASSEGLAGGLPWNTGELFF. In DNA, the CDR3 is TGTGCCAGCAGCGAGGGACTAGCGGGGGGCCTTCCTTGGAACACCGGGGAGCTGTTTTTT.

The chain employs TRBV7-8 and TRBJ2-1; no reliable D call. Germline-derived CDR1 and CDR2 are SGHVS and FQNEAQ. The CDR3 is 16 amino acids. The V end lost 3 bases, the J end lost 2 bases, and 14 bases lay between the germline ends. The CDR3 nucleotides read TGTGCCAGCAGCTTTGGTGCCAGAACCACCTACAATGAGCAGTTCTTC. This translates into CASSFGARTTYNEQFF.

The chain is built from TRBV5-4 and TRBJ1-4; 9 bases agree with TRBD1. CDR1 SGHNT and CDR2 YYREEE come from the germline V gene (reference sequence). This CDR3 contains 15 residues. V shed 4 bases and J 7 bases; nucleotides not matched to a gene: 8. CDR3 region: CASSSKQGAVEKLFF. The CDR3 DNA is TGTGCCAGCAGCAGTAAACAGGGGGCGGTTGAAAAACTGTTTTTT.

The gene calls are TRBV18 and TRBJ1-3; 7 positions agree with TRBD1. In germline, CDR1 is KGHSH, CDR2 LQKENI. V lost 3 bases, J lost 0 bases, and 5 bases stayed unmatched. The CDR3 runs 16 residues. The CDR3 region is CASSPLQGDSGNTIYF. CDR3 sequence (DNA): TGTGCCAGCTCACCTCTCCAGGGGGACTCTGGAAACACCATATATTTT.

The V call is TRBV27, the J call TRBJ2-7, with 11 bases aligning to TRBD1. Germline V gene sequence: CDR1 MNHEY, CDR2 SMNVEV (reference sequence). The CDR3 consists of 14 residues. V gave up 5 bases and J gave up 6 bases; unmatched junction bases: 6. Written as DNA, the CDR3 is TGTGCCAGCAGTCAGGACAGGGGGCGCGCCGAGCAGTACTTC. Encoded protein: CASSQDRGRAEQYF.